These 30 T cell receptor beta chains were all obtained from the same sample, sequenced in a study of blood T cells in healthy people across ages. A sample-barcoded 5' primer and a J-beta primer mix were used in a second PCR of roughly 7 to 12 cycles. TCRdb independently ran MiXCR on the 5' RACE reads; one entry per CDR3 protein. The sample contains about 640,000 distinct CDR3 sequences, approximately 50% of which appear only once. The sequenced material came from blood. These receptors all stem from a man aged 55 to 70 in good health.

The genes are TRBV6-5 and TRBJ1-6; TRBD1 is a possible D gene (5 bases). The CDR3 spans 16 residues. Germline V gene data show CDR1 as MNHEY and CDR2 as SVGAGI. V was pared by 2 bases and J by 0 bases, with 8 bases between. Written as DNA, the CDR3 is TGTGCCAGCAGTTACGACAGCTACTCCTATAATTCACCCCTCCACTTT. Its protein product is CASSYDSYSYNSPLHF.

The chain combines TRBV6-1 with TRBJ2-1; 8 nucleotides match TRBD2. Germline-derived CDR1 and CDR2 are MNHNS and SASEGT. V lost 5 bases, J lost 5 bases, and 11 bases stayed unmatched. The CDR3 has 16 amino acids. CDR3 loop: CASSPRASGPDNEQFF. The CDR3 nucleotides read TGTGCCAGCAGTCCCCGAGCTAGCGGGCCCGACAATGAGCAGTTCTTC.

This chain connects TRBV3-1 to TRBJ2-7; D possibly corresponds to TRBD2 (5 bases). V was clipped by 4 bases and J by 3 bases, with 10 bases between them. CDR3 length: 13 amino acids. Germline V gene lookup returns CDR1 LGHDT and CDR2 YNNKEL (reference sequence). The CDR3 spells CASSLRGFYEQYF. In nucleotides, the CDR3 is TGTGCCAGCAGCCTCCGCGGGTTCTACGAGCAGTACTTC.

This clonotype has a handful of counts. The CDR3 coding sequence is TGCAGAGTCTCGGGGCAAGAGACCCAGTACTTC. This gives the protein CRVSGQETQYF. V and J are TRBV29-1 and TRBJ2-5, with D perhaps matching TRBD2 (5 bases). Germline V gene sequence: CDR1 SQVTM, CDR2 ANQGSEA. The CDR3 has 11 amino acids.

This clonotype was seen a handful of times. The V call is TRBV9, the J call TRBJ2-1; a weak D match, TRBD2 (6 bases). Trimming pared 0 bases from V and 3 bases from J, leaving 19 bases between. The germline V gene has CDR1 SGDLS and CDR2 YYNGEE. The CDR3 has 18 residues. The CDR3 bases are TGTGCCAGCAGCGTAGGGGGAGGCGGGGCCTTTTTCTACAATGAGCAGTTCTTC. It encodes CASSVGGGGAFFYNEQFF.

The sample holds a few counts of this clonotype. The rearrangement uses TRBV4-2 and TRBJ1-6; TRBD1 agrees at 8 bases. CDR3 length: 17 amino acids. Germline V gene sequence: CDR1 LGHNA, CDR2 YNFKEQ. J was trimmed by 9 bases and V by 1 base; bases with no gene match: 11. CDR3 bases: TGTGCCAGCAGCCAAGGAGGTTCCGGGACAGGTGGTTCACCCCTCCACTTT. It is translated as CASSQGGSGTGGSPLHF.

Note on this clonotype: A much larger clone lies one base from this, so it may be a read error. The chain combines TRBV5-1 with TRBJ2-7; TRBD1 aligns across 11 bases. V shed 5 bases and J 6 bases; nucleotides not matched to a gene: 7. The CDR3 is 14 amino acids. The V gene's germline CDR1 is SGHRS and CDR2 YFSETQ. CDR3 protein: CASSKTGTGGEQYF. DNA for the CDR3: TGCGCCAGCAGTAAAACCGGGACAGGGGGCGAGCAGTACTTC.

The chain combines TRBV7-6 with TRBJ2-1; TRBD2 aligns across 11 bases. The CDR3 is 15 residues long. V lost 5 bases and J lost 5; bases outside the gene matches: 5. Germline V gene data show CDR1 as SGHVS and CDR2 as FNYEAQ. The CDR3: CASSELAGAHNEQFF. In nucleotides, the CDR3 is TGTGCCAGCAGCGAACTAGCGGGGGCCCACAATGAGCAGTTCTTC.

This clonotype has just a few counts. The rearrangement joins TRBV10-3 to TRBJ1-2; 7 nucleotides align to TRBD1. With V trimmed by 10 bases and J by 2 bases, 13 bases remained unmatched. CDR1 and CDR2 from the germline V gene are ENHRY and SYGVKD. The CDR3 has 15 residues. For the CDR3, the DNA is TGTGCCACCAACCTCCAAATACAGGGGAACTATGGCTACACCTTC. As protein: CATNLQIQGNYGYTF.

The V and J genes are TRBV7-8 and TRBJ2-7; D is uncertain. This CDR3 has 14 residues. The germline V and J ends were trimmed by 1 base and 5 bases, with 12 bases remaining between them. Germline CDR1 reads SGHVS; CDR2 reads FQNEAQ. Here the CDR3 DNA reads TGTGCCAGCAGCTTAGGTGATTACTTGGACGAGCAGTACTTC. Translation: CASSLGDYLDEQYF.

The V and J genes are TRBV6-1 and TRBJ2-6, with D tentatively TRBD2 (5 bases). Germline CDR1 MNHNS, CDR2 SASEGT. The CDR3 length is 20 residues. V lost 3 bases, J lost 1 base, and 22 bases lay in between. The CDR3 region has the DNA TGTGCCAGCAGTGAGCGGGCCCCTACATTCCTAGTTTCTGGGGCCAACGTCCTGACTTTC. This translates into CASSERAPTFLVSGANVLTF.

This clonotype was seen many times. This could be a read error, since a much larger clone is one nucleotide away. This chain connects TRBV5-1 to TRBJ2-1, with no clear D. There are 13 residues in the CDR3. CDR1 SGHRS and CDR2 YFSETQ come from the germline V gene. V gave up 3 bases and J gave up 5 bases, with 9 bases separating them. CDR3 in amino acids: CASSWALDNEQFF. The CDR3 nucleotides are TGCGCCAGCAGCTGGGCACTTGACAATGAGCAGTTCTTC.

The rearrangement joins TRBV19 to TRBJ2-7; D is unresolved. V was clipped by 7 bases and J by 0 bases, with 10 bases between them. The V gene's germline CDR1 is LNHDA and CDR2 SQIVND (reference sequence). The CDR3 runs to 13 residues. CDR3 DNA: TGTGCCAGTACCCCCGGGCCCTCCTACGAGCAGTACTTC. Its translation is CASTPGPSYEQYF.

The rearrangement uses TRBV6-2 or TRBV6-3 and TRBJ1-2; maybe TRBD1 (5 bases). CDR3 length: 15 amino acids. The ends were cut back, 8 bases at V and 2 bases at J, with 18 bases in the middle. Germline V gene lookup returns CDR1 MNHEY and CDR2 SVGEGT. CDR3 nucleotides: TGTGCCAGCTCCTACCGAGGGGCACAGAACTATGGCTACACCTTC. This encodes CASSYRGAQNYGYTF.

The chain carries TRBV7-2 and TRBJ2-1; tentative D call: TRBD2 (7 bases). Trimming left V 7 bases short and J 5 bases short, with 18 bases between. The CDR3 sequence is 15 residues long. Germline CDR1 reads SGHTA; CDR2 reads FQGNSA. The CDR3 reads CASNLGGQINNEQFF. Here the CDR3 DNA reads TGTGCCAGCAACCTCGGGGGGCAGATCAACAATGAGCAGTTCTTC.

This clonotype appeared a few times. The chain is built from TRBV20-1 and TRBJ2-1; D perhaps matches TRBD1 (6 bases). CDR1 and CDR2 (germline): DFQATT, SNEGSKA (reference sequence). CDR3 size: 14 residues. Trimming shortened V by 2 bases and J by 6 bases, and 14 bases separated the two germline ends. The DNA for the CDR3 is TGCAGTGCTAGAAGGTCAATAGGGGGCAATGAGCAGTTCTTC. Residues: CSARRSIGGNEQFF.

CDR3 residues: CASSLSSGGRTDTQYF. The CDR3 DNA is TGTGCCAGCAGCTTATCTAGCGGGGGCCGCACAGATACGCAGTATTTT. This sequence joins TRBV7-2 and TRBJ2-3; 10 bases fit TRBD2. J gave up 1 base and V 2 bases, and 3 bases lay outside the gene matches. This CDR3 spans 16 amino acids. Looked up from germline, CDR1 is SGHTA and CDR2 is FQGNSA.

The gene calls are TRBV6-6 and TRBJ2-1, with TRBD2 matching 7 bases. Unmatched junction bases numbered 9, after V lost 10 bases and J lost 6 bases. The V gene's germline CDR1 is MNHNY and CDR2 SVGAGI (reference sequence). The CDR3 totals 13 residues. This CDR3 is CATKGGSGNEQFF. In nucleotides, the CDR3 is TGTGCCACTAAGGGAGGGTCCGGCAATGAGCAGTTCTTC.

In this sample, this clonotype turned up a few times. The chain employs TRBV7-9 and TRBJ2-5, with 14 bases fitting TRBD2. With 5 bases clipped from V and 1 base from J, the junction kept 3 bases outside the gene matches. The germline V gene encodes CDR1 SEHNR and CDR2 FQNEAQ (reference sequence). CDR3 size: 16 residues. CDR3 DNA: TGTGCCAGCAGCCAGGGGACTAGCGGGGGCCAAGAGACCCAGTACTTC. Protein product: CASSQGTSGGQETQYF.

The J gene is TRBJ2-7, the V gene TRBV20-1, with D unresolved. Between the trimmed V and J ends, which lost 5 bases and 3 bases, there was a span of 23 bases. The CDR3 is 16 amino acids. The V gene's germline CDR1 is DFQATT and CDR2 SNEGSKA (reference sequence). The CDR3 loop reads CSASTFGSSLGYEQYF. DNA for the CDR3: TGCAGTGCTTCAACATTCGGCTCCTCTTTAGGCTACGAGCAGTACTTC.

This chain connects TRBV14 to TRBJ1-2; D may be TRBD1 (6 bases). The V end lost 3 bases, the J end lost 2 bases, and 22 bases lay between the germline ends. CDR3 length: 18 residues. CDR1 and CDR2 (germline): SGHDN, FVKESK. Written as DNA, the CDR3 is TGTGCCAGCAGCCAGGGGACATCCGACCAGCTGGCAAACTATGGCTACACCTTC. As protein: CASSQGTSDQLANYGYTF.

The V and J genes are TRBV20-1 and TRBJ2-2, with 11 bases fitting TRBD2. The V gene's germline CDR1 is DFQATT and CDR2 SNEGSKA (reference sequence). Unmatched junction bases numbered 2, after V lost 5 bases and J lost 0 bases. CDR3 length: 15 residues. DNA for the CDR3: TGCAGTGCTGCTAGCGGGGGGACGAACACCGGGGAGCTGTTTTTT. Residues: CSAASGGTNTGELFF.

The chain joins TRBV6-6 to TRBJ1-1; TRBD1 is a possible D gene (6 bases). V was cut by 6 bases and J by 4 bases, with 12 bases left in between. Germline loops: CDR1 MNHNY, CDR2 SVGAGI (reference sequence). The CDR3 has 13 residues. The CDR3 reads CASSATGSTEAFF. The CDR3 bases are TGTGCCAGCAGCGCCACAGGGTCCACTGAAGCTTTCTTT.

This clonotype has just a few counts. The DNA of the CDR3 is TGTGCCAGCAGTTACATTGCTAGCGGGGGCGGTGGGCAGTTCTTC. Translating it yields CASSYIASGGGGQFF. The chain links TRBV6-2 or TRBV6-3 to TRBJ2-1, with 10 bases that match TRBD2. The CDR3 is 15 residues long. The V gene's germline CDR1 is MNHEY and CDR2 SVGEGT. V dropped 2 bases and J dropped 12; count of bases not matched to a gene: 10.

This clonotype has more than one count but fewer than ten. The chain is built from TRBV6-2 or TRBV6-3 and TRBJ2-5; D call uncertain. This CDR3 is 15 amino acids long. In germline, CDR1 is MNHEY, CDR2 SVGEGT. Trimming removed 5 bases from V and 5 bases from J, with 18 bases in between. The CDR3 loop reads CASSARRGGMETQYF. The CDR3 DNA sequence: TGTGCCAGCAGTGCGAGACGTGGTGGTATGGAGACCCAGTACTTC.

Notes on this clonotype: One end of the junction fails to match germline, which may point to a read error. V usage is TRBV7-9 and J usage is TRBJ1-6; D not certain. CDR1 and CDR2 (germline): SEHNR, FQNEAQ (reference sequence). CDR3 length: 15 amino acids. The CDR3 bases are TGTGCCAGCAGCTTAGCGGGAAGGTTTAATTCACCCTTCCACTTT. This translates into CASSLAGRFNSPFHF.

The chain recombines TRBV29-1 with TRBJ1-2; TRBD1 might be the D (5 bases). The CDR3 length is 14 residues. Trimming removed 2 bases at V and 2 bases at J, with 12 bases between. Germline assignment: CDR1 SQVTM and CDR2 ANQGSEA. The CDR3 DNA is TGCAGCGTTGAACCTGGGGCAGCAAACTATGGCTACACCTTC. It specifies CSVEPGAANYGYTF.

The rearrangement joins TRBV29-1 to TRBJ2-5; 9 nucleotides agree with TRBD1. The CDR3 covers 13 residues. CDR1 SQVTM and CDR2 ANQGSEA come from the germline V gene. Unmatched junction bases numbered 9, after V lost 6 bases and J lost 7 bases. CDR3 in amino acids: CSVNRDRVGTQYF. The CDR3, as DNA: TGCAGCGTCAACCGGGACAGGGTTGGGACCCAGTACTTC.

The chain combines TRBV20-1 with TRBJ1-2; no clear D gene. V lost 3 bases and J 4 bases, leaving 9 bases between the germline ends. Looked up from germline, CDR1 is DFQATT and CDR2 is SNEGSKA (reference sequence). The CDR3 runs to 12 residues. The CDR3 loop reads CSASEGSYGYTF. CDR3 DNA sequence: TGCAGTGCTAGTGAGGGATCCTATGGCTACACCTTC.

The chain links TRBV5-1 to TRBJ2-3; tentatively, D is TRBD1 (6 bases). Trimming stripped 2 bases from V and 5 bases from J, with 15 bases between. The germline V gene has CDR1 SGHRS and CDR2 YFSETQ. The CDR3 consists of 15 residues. The CDR3 bases are TGCGCCAGCAGCTTTCAGGGGTTGAGTGTAGATACGCAGTATTTT. Translation gives CASSFQGLSVDTQYF.